The next 29 T cell receptor beta chains were all read from a single sample in a study of blood T cell repertoires in COVID-19. TCRdb keeps only in-frame clones here, not all; method: immunoSEQ multiplex PCR. This table holds 150,000 to 200,000 clones, about 72% found once. Sample: PBMCs or T cells enriched from blood (not recorded which). The receptor source for this set is a woman in her forties or fifties who had recovered from COVID-19.

The chain combines TRBV7-6 with TRBJ1-1; no clear D gene. The CDR3 spans 14 residues. In germline, CDR1 is SGHVS, CDR2 FNYEAQ. The V gene lost 5 bases and the J gene lost 2 bases, with 12 bases spanning the gap. The DNA of the CDR3 is TGTGCCAGCAGCGCGGGATTACTCAACACTGAAGCTTTCTTT. Translation gives CASSAGLLNTEAFF.

This sequence joins TRBV18 and TRBJ1-1, with TRBD1 identical over 10 bases. Germline CDR1 is KGHSH and CDR2 is LQKENI. The length of the CDR3 is 13 residues. The trim removed 8 bases at V and 5 bases at J, leaving 5 bases unmatched. CDR3 protein: CASTGQGRTEAFF. CDR3 nucleotides: TGTGCCAGCACGGGACAGGGGAGAACTGAAGCTTTCTTT.

The CDR3 here is CASSSVAGVYEQYF. CDR3 coding DNA: TGTGCCAGCAGTTCCGTAGCGGGAGTCTACGAGCAGTACTTC. The chain has TRBV28 and TRBJ2-7, with 9 bases lining up with TRBD2. Losses at the gene ends were 4 bases for V and 3 bases for J; bases not matched to a gene: 4. Germline V lookup: CDR1 MDHEN, CDR2 SYDVKM. This CDR3 has 14 residues. Based on the CDR3 plus reference TRBV28 and TRBJ2-7, the full variable domain is DVKVTQSSRYLVKRTGEKVFLECVQDMDHENMFWYRQDPGLGLRLIYFSYDVKMKEKGDIPEGYSVSREKKERFSLILESASTNQTSMYLCASSSVAGVYEQYFGPGTRLTVT.

V is TRBV3-1 (or the pseudogene TRBV3-2) and J is TRBJ1-5; D possibly corresponds to TRBD1 (5 bases). CDR1 and CDR2 from the germline V gene are LGHDT and YNNKEL (reference sequence). The V end lost 4 bases, the J end lost 4 bases, and 14 bases lay between the germline ends. The CDR3 runs 15 residues. As DNA, the CDR3 is TGTGCCAGCAGCCCGCAGGCGGGGGGGAATCAGCCCCAGCATTTT. This gives the protein CASSPQAGGNQPQHF.

This clone was observed a few times. V gene TRBV11-1 combines with J gene TRBJ2-7; 9 nucleotides line up with TRBD2. V shed 2 bases and J 2 bases; nucleotides not matched to a gene: 7. The V gene's germline CDR1 is SGHAT and CDR2 FQDESV (reference sequence). There are 16 residues in the CDR3. CDR3 protein: CASSLYGGRVPYEQYF. In DNA, the CDR3 is TGTGCCAGCAGCTTATATGGCGGGAGGGTCCCCTACGAGCAGTACTTC.

A few counts support this clone. V and J are TRBV5-4 and TRBJ2-2; the match to TRBD2 covers 8 bases. Germline CDR1 and CDR2: SGHNT and YYREEE (reference sequence). Germline trimming cut 4 bases from V and 5 bases from J; bases unmatched to any gene: 10. This CDR3 has 16 amino acids. The chain's CDR3 is CASSPATGGLTGELFF. The CDR3 DNA reads TGTGCCAGCAGCCCCGCAACGGGAGGGCTGACCGGGGAGCTGTTTTTT.

The V call is TRBV30, the J call TRBJ2-1; 7 nucleotides match TRBD2. Per germline, CDR1 GTSNPN and CDR2 SVGIG (reference sequence). The CDR3 covers 16 residues. J gave up 3 bases and V 0 bases, and 8 bases lay outside the gene matches. The CDR3 region has the DNA TGTGCCTGGAGTGTATTCGGTTCGGGAGGCTACAATGAGCAGTTCTTC. This encodes CAWSVFGSGGYNEQFF.

The chain is built from TRBV27 and TRBJ1-4; D is undetermined. Trimming cost V 2 bases and J 1 base, with 8 bases left between them. CDR1 and CDR2 (germline): MNHEY, SMNVEV (reference sequence). The CDR3 contains 15 residues. The CDR3 sequence: CASSLGPGTNEKLFF. DNA for the CDR3: TGTGCCAGCAGTTTAGGGCCCGGAACTAATGAAAAACTGTTTTTT.

The CDR3 sequence: CASSYAGGFGNNSPLHF. For the CDR3, the DNA is TGTGCCAGTAGCTACGCCGGAGGCTTCGGAAATAATTCACCCCTCCACTTT. The chain combines TRBV19 with TRBJ1-6; D gene unclear. Per germline, CDR1 LNHDA and CDR2 SQIVND (reference sequence). The V and J ends lost 6 bases and 5 bases respectively, with 20 bases between them. This CDR3 has 17 residues.

The rearrangement uses TRBV5-1 and TRBJ2-2; 9 nucleotides align to TRBD2. In germline, CDR1 is SGHRS, CDR2 YFSETQ. After removal of 0 bases from V and 2 bases from J, the junction contained 17 bases not matched to a gene. The CDR3 is 21 amino acids. This CDR3 reads CASSLASAATPGLANTGELFF. DNA for the CDR3: TGCGCCAGCAGCTTGGCATCGGCAGCCACCCCGGGACTAGCTAACACCGGGGAGCTGTTTTTT.

This chain uses TRBV27 with TRBJ1-5; 9 nucleotides match TRBD1. Germline V gene lookup returns CDR1 MNHEY and CDR2 SMNVEV (reference sequence). Germline trimming cut 6 bases from V and 1 base from J; bases unmatched to any gene: 4. The CDR3 is made up of 15 amino acids. CDR3 bases: TGTGCCAGCAGCCGAGGGACAGGGAGCAATCAGCCCCAGCATTTT. This gives the protein CASSRGTGSNQPQHF.

This clone came up once. V is TRBV3-1 (or the pseudogene TRBV3-2) and J is TRBJ2-7; D ambiguous. The germline gives CDR1 LGHDT, CDR2 YNNKEL (reference sequence). There are 12 residues in the CDR3. Trimming shortened V by 3 bases and J by 6 bases, and 9 bases separated the two germline ends. CDR3 DNA sequence: TGTGCCAGCAGCCAGGTCACCAGCGAGCAGTACTTC. It encodes CASSQVTSEQYF.

This clone has just a few counts. The chain links TRBV18 to TRBJ2-2; TRBD2 matches at 10 bases. Germline V gene sequence: CDR1 KGHSH, CDR2 LQKENI. Trimming cost V 3 bases and J 7 bases; bases outside gene matches: 11. The CDR3 length is 17 residues. This CDR3 is CASSPPGLAARNGELFF. The CDR3 DNA reads as TGTGCCAGCTCACCTCCCGGACTAGCGGCAAGAAACGGGGAGCTGTTTTTT. Combining the CDR3 with reference TRBV18 and TRBJ2-2 gives the whole variable domain NAGVMQNPRHLVRRRGQEARLRCSPMKGHSHVYWYRQLPEEGLKFMVYLQKENIIDESGMPKERFSAEFPKEGPSILRIQQVVRGDSAAYFCASSPPGLAARNGELFFGEGSRLTVL.

The V and J genes are TRBV7-6 and TRBJ2-2; D gene uncertain. The germline V gene has CDR1 SGHVS and CDR2 FNYEAQ. This CDR3 is built from 16 residues. V dropped 1 base and J dropped 0 bases, with 9 bases sitting between them. The CDR3: CASSLVQTPNTGELFF. DNA for the CDR3: TGTGCCAGCAGCTTAGTACAGACCCCGAACACCGGGGAGCTGTTTTTT.

This clone was picked up one time. The V and J genes are TRBV28 and TRBJ1-2; D is perhaps TRBD1 (5 bases). V lost 11 bases and J lost 7, with 20 bases in between. CDR3 length equals 13 residues. CDR1 is MDHEN, CDR2 SYDVKM, per germline. The CDR3 nucleotides read TGTGCCTACGCTCCTCAGGGTCTCGGTGGCTACACCTTC. Translation gives CAYAPQGLGGYTF.

This chain joins TRBV6-5 and TRBJ2-3; D possibly corresponds to TRBD1 (5 bases). CDR3 length: 13 amino acids. Germline lookup yields CDR1 MNHEY and CDR2 SVGAGI. V dropped 10 bases and J dropped 6 bases, with 17 bases sitting between them. The CDR3 nucleotides read TGTGCCACTTCCCCCAGACAGACGGATACGCAGTATTTT. Translating it yields CATSPRQTDTQYF.

The chain couples TRBV11-2 to TRBJ2-1; 9 positions agree with TRBD2. Trimming took 4 bases from V and 6 from J; bases not matched to a gene: 10. The CDR3 spans 16 residues. Germline assignment: CDR1 SGHAT and CDR2 FQNNGV. CDR3 residues: CASSSALAGAGNEQFF. The CDR3 nucleotides are TGTGCCAGCAGCTCGGCCTTAGCGGGAGCGGGCAATGAGCAGTTCTTC.

This rearrangement joins TRBV5-4 to TRBJ2-7; D remains unclear. The CDR3 sequence is 13 residues long. The germline V gene has CDR1 SGHNT and CDR2 YYREEE (reference sequence). Trimming pared 2 bases from V and 0 bases from J, leaving 6 bases between. The CDR3 reads CASSFQVSYEQYF. Written as DNA, the CDR3 is TGTGCCAGCAGCTTCCAGGTCTCCTACGAGCAGTACTTC.

The chain links TRBV6-4 to TRBJ2-1; 7 positions match TRBD2. The CDR3 runs 14 residues. J gave up 7 bases and V 3 bases, and 6 bases lay outside the gene matches. Germline CDR1 is MRHNA and CDR2 is SNTAGT. The DNA of the CDR3 is TGTGCCAGCAGTGAAAGCGGGGAAGCGAATGAGCAGTTCTTC. It yields the protein CASSESGEANEQFF.

J is TRBJ1-1 and V is TRBV4-1, with TRBD1 identical over 9 bases. The CDR3 is 16 residues long. CDR1 is MGHRA and CDR2 is YSYEKL in the germline V gene. Trimming cost V 0 bases and J 4 bases; bases outside gene matches: 6. Here the CDR3 reads CASSQDPTGGGTEAFF. In DNA, the CDR3 is TGCGCCAGCAGCCAAGATCCGACAGGGGGGGGCACTGAAGCTTTCTTT.

The gene calls are TRBV10-3 and TRBJ2-1; D is ambiguous. Germline CDR1 reads ENHRY; CDR2 reads SYGVKD. This CDR3 comprises 15 residues. Trimming stripped 6 bases from V and 4 bases from J, with 16 bases between. The chain's CDR3 is CAISDAAYEYNEQFF. The CDR3 bases are TGTGCCATCAGCGATGCCGCGTATGAATACAATGAGCAGTTCTTC.

The table lists this clone with a count of one. The rearrangement joins TRBV5-6 to TRBJ1-2; tentative D call: TRBD1 (5 bases). This CDR3 comprises 18 residues. CDR1 and CDR2 from the germline V gene are SGHDT and YYEEEE. V shed 0 bases and J shed 4 bases, with 22 bases lying between them. The CDR3, as DNA: TGTGCCAGCAGCTTGGAGGGTCCCGGGACGGGGGTTGGCTATGGCTACACCTTC. This encodes CASSLEGPGTGVGYGYTF.

This clone showed up just a few times. The V call is TRBV13, the J call TRBJ1-5; D gene unclear. This CDR3 contains 13 residues. The germline V and J ends were trimmed by 3 bases and 1 base, with 4 bases remaining between them. Germline CDR1 is PRHDT and CDR2 is FYEKMQ (reference sequence). DNA for the CDR3: TGTGCCAGCAGCTTCGGGAGCAATCAGCCCCAGCATTTT. This encodes CASSFGSNQPQHF.

J is TRBJ2-1 and V is TRBV5-4, with 8 bases identical to TRBD2. Per the germline V gene, CDR1 is SGHNT and CDR2 is YYREEE (reference sequence). The CDR3 is 15 residues long. J lost 9 bases, V lost 0 bases, and 8 bases had no gene match. CDR3 nucleotides: TGTGCCAGCAGCTTGGCCGGGACTAGGAACGGTGAGCAGTTCTTC. Amino acids: CASSLAGTRNGEQFF.

The CDR3 sequence: CASSSSGGGTEAFF. CDR3 in DNA: TGTGCCAGCAGCTCTTCAGGGGGCGGAACTGAAGCTTTCTTT. The J gene is TRBJ1-1, the V gene TRBV5-6; 8 bases align to TRBD1. V lost 3 bases and J lost 5; bases outside the gene matches: 6. The CDR3 spans 14 residues. Germline-derived CDR1 and CDR2 are SGHDT and YYEEEE.

This chain joins TRBV4-1 and TRBJ2-2; TRBD2 is a possible D gene (6 bases). With 4 bases removed from V and 1 base from J, the gap between germline ends came to 10 bases. The CDR3 has 15 amino acids. Germline CDR1 reads MGHRA; CDR2 reads YSYEKL. The CDR3 region has the DNA TGCGCCAGCAGCCGGGGAGGATTGAACACCGGGGAGCTGTTTTTT. Translated: CASSRGGLNTGELFF.

V and J are TRBV2 and TRBJ1-1; D may be TRBD1 (6 bases). The germline gives CDR1 SNHLY, CDR2 FYNNEI. The CDR3 is 13 amino acids. The V end lost 8 bases, the J end lost 0 bases, and 10 bases lay between the germline ends. The CDR3 DNA follows: TGTGCCAGCGCCCAGGGGATGAACACTGAAGCTTTCTTT. Amino acids: CASAQGMNTEAFF. The complete variable domain, with remaining parts taken from reference TRBV2 and TRBJ1-1, reads EPEVTQTPSHQVTQMGQEVILRCVPISNHLYFYWYRQILGQKVEFLVSFYNNEISEKSEIFDDQFSVERPDGSNFTLKIRSTKLEDSAMYFCASAQGMNTEAFFGQGTRLTVV.

This chain connects TRBV3-1 (or the pseudogene TRBV3-2) to TRBJ2-6; 12 nucleotides agree with TRBD1. The CDR3 is made up of 23 amino acids. Germline values: CDR1 LGHDT, CDR2 YNNKEL (reference sequence). V lost 3 bases and J lost 4; bases outside the gene matches: 22. The CDR3 region is CASSQGTIGLEVGQGAGANVLTF. The CDR3 nucleotides read TGTGCCAGCAGCCAGGGGACGATCGGGCTTGAAGTGGGACAGGGGGCGGGGGCCAACGTCCTGACTTTC.

This clone was detected only a few times. The rearrangement joins TRBV9 to TRBJ2-5, with TRBD1 matching over 8 bases. V lost 0 bases, J lost 5 bases, and 6 bases stayed unmatched. The CDR3 covers 15 residues. The germline CDR1 and CDR2 sequences are SGDLS and YYNGEE. For the CDR3, the DNA is TGTGCCAGCAGCGTAGCGCAGGGGGCGCAGGAGACCCAGTACTTC. It encodes CASSVAQGAQETQYF.